The 18 T cell receptor beta chains below come from one sample, sequenced in a study of T cell responses to AZD1222 COVID-19 vaccine. Sequencing used immunoSEQ multiplex PCR; TCRdb keeps in-frame clones, though not all of them. This sample has 150,000 to 200,000 clones, with 80% to 95% found just once. Sample: peripheral blood, taken on day 0 of AZD1222 vaccination. The origin of the receptors is an adult in good health.

The genes are TRBV2 and TRBJ1-5, with a tentative D call TRBD1 (5 bases). V lost 8 bases and J lost 1, with 12 bases in between. Germline V gives CDR1 SNHLY, CDR2 FYNNEI. CDR3 length: 14 residues. The CDR3 DNA sequence: TGTGCCAGCGGGGGGGGACCGAGCAATCAGCCCCAGCATTTT. It encodes CASGGGPSNQPQHF.

The rearrangement links TRBV9 to TRBJ2-1; D gene uncertain. Germline V gene lookup returns CDR1 SGDLS and CDR2 YYNGEE. Trimming removed 0 bases from V and 0 bases from J, with 7 bases in between. The CDR3 is 15 residues long. The CDR3: CASSVDGASYNEQFF. The CDR3 DNA is TGTGCCAGCAGCGTAGACGGAGCCTCCTACAATGAGCAGTTCTTC.

The gene calls are TRBV27 and TRBJ1-1; a possible D gene is TRBD1 (5 bases). Between the trimmed V and J ends, which lost 6 bases and 7 bases, there was a span of 18 bases. The CDR3 has 14 amino acids. CDR1 is MNHEY and CDR2 is SMNVEV in the germline V gene (reference sequence). CDR3 residues: CASSSGPRVLEAFF. The CDR3 DNA reads as TGTGCCAGCAGCTCGGGACCGCGGGTCCTTGAAGCTTTCTTT.

V is TRBV5-1 and J is TRBJ1-6, with D unresolved. V was pared by 0 bases and J by 8 bases, with 9 bases between. The CDR3 length is 14 residues. CDR1 is SGHRS and CDR2 is YFSETQ in the germline V gene. CDR3 sequence reads: CASSLDGEDSPLHF. The CDR3 DNA follows: TGCGCCAGCAGCTTGGACGGGGAGGATTCACCCCTCCACTTT.

The chain carries TRBV7-8 and TRBJ2-7; 7 bases agree with TRBD1. The germline V gene encodes CDR1 SGHVS and CDR2 FQNEAQ. The length of the CDR3 is 12 residues. V shed 5 bases, J shed 4 bases, and the junction held 2 bases outside the gene matches. The CDR3 sequence is CASSGQDYEQYF. The CDR3 coding sequence is TGTGCCAGCAGCGGACAGGATTACGAGCAGTACTTC.

V usage is TRBV9 and J usage is TRBJ2-7, with D perhaps TRBD1 (6 bases). Looked up from germline, CDR1 is SGDLS and CDR2 is YYNGEE. The CDR3 totals 15 residues. The V gene lost 3 bases and the J gene lost 3 bases, with 16 bases spanning the gap. The CDR3 here is CASSAKQGSHYEQYF. The CDR3 nucleotides are TGTGCCAGCAGCGCCAAACAGGGATCCCACTACGAGCAGTACTTC.

The chain employs TRBV19 and TRBJ2-6; TRBD1 matches at 8 bases. V shed 8 bases, J shed 0 bases, and the junction held 18 bases outside the gene matches. CDR1 is LNHDA and CDR2 is SQIVND in the germline V gene (reference sequence). The CDR3 length is 20 residues. CDR3 DNA: TGTGCCAGTGATTCAGGACCGGGACAGGCCCCATCCTCTGGGGCCAACGTCCTGACTTTC. Its protein product is CASDSGPGQAPSSGANVLTF.

V gene TRBV27 combines with J gene TRBJ2-7; D assignment may be TRBD1 or TRBD2 (5 bases each). This CDR3 has 17 amino acids. V was clipped by 3 bases and J by 2 bases, with 20 bases between them. Per the germline V gene, CDR1 is MNHEY and CDR2 is SMNVEV (reference sequence). CDR3 protein: CASSFSQVGTLTYEQYF. CDR3 DNA: TGTGCCAGCAGTTTTTCCCAGGTAGGGACCCTGACCTACGAGCAGTACTTC.

This clone came up a few times. The gene calls are TRBV2 and TRBJ1-1; D not resolved. Germline CDR1 reads SNHLY; CDR2 reads FYNNEI. V was clipped by 7 bases and J by 5 bases, with 17 bases between them. CDR3 size: 14 residues. The CDR3 spells CASKEAGLSTEAFF. As DNA, the CDR3 is TGTGCCAGCAAGGAAGCAGGCCTGTCGACTGAAGCTTTCTTT.

Only one count was recorded for this clone. The rearrangement joins TRBV5-1 to TRBJ1-1; tentative D call: TRBD1 (5 bases). This CDR3 comprises 14 residues. Germline V gene sequence: CDR1 SGHRS, CDR2 YFSETQ. V shed 0 bases and J shed 10 bases, with 16 bases lying between them. In nucleotides, the CDR3 is TGCGCCAGCAGCTTGGAGATAGGGGTCTCTACAGCTTTCTTT. Amino acids: CASSLEIGVSTAFF.

The chain couples TRBV11-2 to TRBJ2-5; TRBD1 matches at 7 bases. The germline V gene has CDR1 SGHAT and CDR2 FQNNGV. The V and J ends lost 5 bases and 0 bases, in that order; junction bases with no gene match: 9. This CDR3 contains 16 residues. The CDR3 protein is CASSRVTGKYQETQYF. The DNA for the CDR3 is TGTGCCAGCAGCCGAGTGACAGGGAAGTACCAAGAGACCCAGTACTTC. The entire variable domain, with the rest obtained from reference TRBV11-2 and TRBJ2-5, is as follows: EAGVAQSPRYKIIEKRQSVAFWCNPISGHATLYWYQQILGQGPKLLIQFQNNGVVDDSQLPKDRFSAERLKGVDSTLKIQPAKLEDSAVYLCASSRVTGKYQETQYFGPGTRLLVL.

This chain links TRBV27 with TRBJ1-1; 11 nucleotides align to TRBD1. This CDR3 has 14 amino acids. Germline CDR1 is MNHEY and CDR2 is SMNVEV (reference sequence). Germline trimming cut 2 bases from V and 5 bases from J; bases unmatched to any gene: 1. The CDR3, as DNA: TGTGCCAGCAGTTTAGGGACAGGGGGAACTGAAGCTTTCTTT. This translates into CASSLGTGGTEAFF.

The J gene is TRBJ1-2, the V gene TRBV6-1; 10 nucleotides line up with TRBD1. CDR3 size: 16 residues. With V trimmed by 0 bases and J by 8 bases, 9 bases remained unmatched. Per the germline V gene, CDR1 is MNHNS and CDR2 is SASEGT. CDR3 coding DNA: TGTGCCAGCAGTGAAGCAGGTCGGGACAGGGGAAAGGGCTACACCTTC. This encodes CASSEAGRDRGKGYTF.

The chain employs TRBV7-3 and TRBJ2-6; D is possibly TRBD1 or TRBD2 (6 bases each). The CDR3 spans 15 residues. CDR1 and CDR2 (germline): SGHTA, FQGTGA. Trimming shortened V by 5 bases and J by 2 bases, and 10 bases separated the two germline ends. The CDR3 DNA reads TGTGCCAGCAGCGAGGGGGGCGCTGGGGCCAACGTCCTGACTTTC. Translating it yields CASSEGGAGANVLTF.

This chain links TRBV30 with TRBJ1-1, with D possibly being TRBD1 (6 bases). The CDR3 is 14 amino acids. CDR1 and CDR2 (germline): GTSNPN, SVGIG (reference sequence). V was shortened by 5 bases and J by 3 bases, with 16 bases between the two germline ends. Here the CDR3 reads CAWGDTGKYTEAFF. The CDR3 DNA is TGTGCCTGGGGGGATACAGGGAAATACACTGAAGCTTTCTTT.

This sequence joins TRBV14 and TRBJ1-2; TRBD1 might be the D (6 bases). Trimming shortened V by 1 base and J by 4 bases, and 7 bases separated the two germline ends. The germline V gene encodes CDR1 SGHDN and CDR2 FVKESK. The CDR3 covers 13 residues. The CDR3 sequence is CASSQGTVYGYTF. CDR3 bases: TGTGCCAGCAGCCAAGGGACAGTCTATGGCTACACCTTC.

The genes are TRBV6-5 and TRBJ1-1; 10 bases map to TRBD1. The germline V gene has CDR1 MNHEY and CDR2 SVGAGI. The V and J ends lost 4 bases and 1 base, in that order; junction bases with no gene match: 3. There are 15 residues in the CDR3. The chain's CDR3 is CASSLDRGGNTEAFF. CDR3 DNA: TGTGCCAGCAGTTTGGACAGGGGGGGGAACACTGAAGCTTTCTTT.

The chain combines TRBV11-2 with TRBJ2-7, with D uncertain. CDR1 and CDR2 from the germline V gene are SGHAT and FQNNGV. There are 13 residues in the CDR3. Trimming cost V 5 bases and J 2 bases, with 10 bases left between them. In DNA, the CDR3 is TGTGCCAGCAGCCCCTTTGGTGCCTACGAGCAGTACTTC. It codes for CASSPFGAYEQYF. Looking up the rest from reference TRBV11-2 and TRBJ2-7 gives the full variable domain: EAGVAQSPRYKIIEKRQSVAFWCNPISGHATLYWYQQILGQGPKLLIQFQNNGVVDDSQLPKDRFSAERLKGVDSTLKIQPAKLEDSAVYLCASSPFGAYEQYFGPGTRLTVT.